These 6 T cell receptor beta chains originate from one sample sequenced in a study of T cell responses to AZD1222 COVID-19 vaccine. This table comes from immunoSEQ multiplex PCR, and its TCRdb copy is limited to in-frame clones, with some not included. The data contain about 94,000 clones, roughly 90% of them singletons. The sequenced sample was peripheral blood, obtained on day 0 of AZD1222 vaccination. These receptors were taken from an adult in good health.

This chain uses TRBV7-3 with TRBJ2-2, with TRBD1 matching 9 bases. The germline CDR1 and CDR2 sequences are SGHTA and FQGTGA. V shed 6 bases, J shed 4 bases, and the junction held 3 bases outside the gene matches. This CDR3 region has 14 residues. The CDR3 nucleotides read TGTGCCAGCAGACGGACAGGGGTCACCGGGGAGCTGTTTTTT. This translates into CASRRTGVTGELFF.

The chain carries TRBV11-3 and TRBJ1-2, with D possibly matching TRBD1 (5 bases). V was clipped by 4 bases and J by 6 bases, with 9 bases between them. Germline V gene sequence: CDR1 SGHNT, CDR2 YENEEA. The CDR3 is 12 residues long. The CDR3 nucleotides are TGTGCCAGCAGCTCGGGGGGTAATGGCTACACCTTC. This translates into CASSSGGNGYTF.

V is TRBV5-1 and J is TRBJ1-2; D gene unclear. This CDR3 is built from 15 residues. From germline, CDR1 is SGHRS and CDR2 YFSETQ. Trimming shortened V by 4 bases and J by 4 bases, and 17 bases separated the two germline ends. CDR3: CASSQTPGAFYGYTF. For the CDR3, the DNA is TGCGCCAGCAGCCAGACACCAGGCGCTTTCTATGGCTACACCTTC.

The V call is TRBV7-2, the J call TRBJ1-2; weak D call: TRBD1 (6 bases). The V end was cut by 5 bases, the J end by 5 bases, with 18 bases between. Germline CDR1 and CDR2: SGHTA and FQGNSA. The CDR3 is 15 residues long. CDR3 sequence: CASSPAGTTLYGYTF. The CDR3 nucleotides are TGTGCCAGCAGCCCTGCCGGGACAACTCTTTATGGCTACACCTTC.

V is TRBV30 and J is TRBJ2-3; D may be TRBD1 (6 bases). With 5 bases removed from V and 2 bases from J, the gap between germline ends came to 11 bases. Germline CDR1 is GTSNPN and CDR2 is SVGIG (reference sequence). This CDR3 has 13 residues. Written as DNA, the CDR3 is TGTGCCTGGGGAGACAGGACCACAGATACGCAGTATTTT. Translating it yields CAWGDRTTDTQYF.

This clone was observed a single time. CDR3 region: CASSLESGAGYSNQPQHF. The CDR3 coding sequence is TGTGCCAGCAGCTTAGAGTCGGGCGCTGGGTATAGCAATCAGCCCCAGCATTTT. The chain joins TRBV7-6 to TRBJ1-5; D is ambiguous. CDR1 is SGHVS and CDR2 is FNYEAQ in the germline V gene. The CDR3 has 18 amino acids. The ends were cut back, 1 base at V and 0 bases at J, with 16 bases in the middle.